Presented here are 22 T cell receptor beta chains from one specimen sequenced in a study of PD-1 blockade in mismatch repair-deficient tumors. Produced via immunoSEQ multiplex PCR; TCRdb's table is partial and in-frame only. The sample includes 95,000 to 150,000 clones, about 88% of them seen just once. The sequences come from peripheral blood, collected 44 weeks after starting pembrolizumab. The receptors come from an adult with mismatch repair-deficient cancer.

The gene calls are TRBV5-6 and TRBJ2-1; the match to TRBD2 covers 12 bases. The V gene's germline CDR1 is SGHDT and CDR2 YYEEEE. Trimming removed 4 bases from V and 4 bases from J; junction bases left unmatched: 3. CDR3 length equals 15 residues. The DNA for the CDR3 is TGTGCCAGCAGCACCGGACTAGCGGGGTACAATGAGCAGTTCTTC. This encodes CASSTGLAGYNEQFF.

This chain uses TRBV7-9 with TRBJ2-5; D gene uncertain. Germline V gene lookup returns CDR1 SEHNR and CDR2 FQNEAQ (reference sequence). V lost 0 bases and J 5 bases, leaving 10 bases between the germline ends. The CDR3 has 14 amino acids. The CDR3 DNA reads as TGTGCCAGCAGCTTAGCGGGTCGCCGGGAGACCCAGTACTTC. Its protein is CASSLAGRRETQYF.

The V gene is TRBV5-8, the J gene TRBJ2-3; 10 positions match TRBD2. V shed 4 bases and J 2 bases; nucleotides not matched to a gene: 4. This CDR3 has 15 amino acids. Germline lookup yields CDR1 SGHTS and CDR2 YDEGEE. CDR3 nucleotide sequence: TGTGCCAGCAGCCCGGGACTAGCGAACACAGATACGCAGTATTTT. It encodes CASSPGLANTDTQYF.

V gene TRBV5-5 combines with J gene TRBJ2-7, with 10 bases lining up with TRBD2. Germline CDR1 is SGHKS and CDR2 is YYEKEE (reference sequence). The V segment lost 0 bases and the J segment 0 bases; nucleotides outside the gene matches: 3. The CDR3 has 16 residues. CDR3 protein: CASSLGLAGPSYEQYF. The CDR3 nucleotides are TGTGCCAGCAGCTTGGGACTAGCGGGTCCCTCCTACGAGCAGTACTTC.

The chain carries TRBV27 and TRBJ2-3, with 7 bases lining up with TRBD2. The CDR3 is 17 amino acids. Trimming removed 7 bases from V and 1 base from J; junction bases left unmatched: 14. Germline V gene sequence: CDR1 MNHEY, CDR2 SMNVEV (reference sequence). As DNA, the CDR3 is TGTGCCAGCACCCTCCTGGGGCCTAGCGGTGGCACAGATACGCAGTATTTT. Amino acid sequence: CASTLLGPSGGTDTQYF.

This chain links TRBV5-5 with TRBJ2-5; 8 nucleotides agree with TRBD2. This CDR3 contains 15 residues. V lost 4 bases, J lost 0 bases, and 5 bases stayed unmatched. Germline CDR1 and CDR2: SGHKS and YYEKEE (reference sequence). CDR3 in DNA: TGTGCCAGCAGCCTGGGACTAGGAAACCAAGAGACCCAGTACTTC. This translates into CASSLGLGNQETQYF.

The CDR3 bases are TGCAGCGTGGGGGGACTAGCGGACTCTTCCGAGCAGTACTTC. It translates to CSVGGLADSSEQYF. The genes are TRBV29-1 and TRBJ2-7, with 11 bases fitting TRBD2. Trimming removed 6 bases from V and 6 bases from J; junction bases left unmatched: 10. The CDR3 has 14 amino acids. In germline, CDR1 is SQVTM, CDR2 ANQGSEA.

This clone was detected once. The CDR3 region has the DNA TGTGCCAGCGGGGGCAATCAGCCCCAGCATTTT. Translation: CASGGNQPQHF. V is TRBV27 and J is TRBJ1-5; no firm D call. The V gene lost 8 bases and the J gene lost 2 bases, with 4 bases spanning the gap. CDR1 and CDR2 from the germline V gene are MNHEY and SMNVEV (reference sequence). The CDR3 contains 11 residues.

The rearrangement links TRBV6-6 to TRBJ2-7, with 10 bases matching TRBD2. This CDR3 has 15 residues. Germline assignment: CDR1 MNHNY and CDR2 SVGAGI (reference sequence). J gave up 2 bases and V 4 bases, and 5 bases lay outside the gene matches. The CDR3 nucleotides are TGTGCCAGCAGTTTTGGACTAGCGGTTACCTACGAGCAGTACTTC. Translating it yields CASSFGLAVTYEQYF.

The chain joins TRBV2 to TRBJ2-6, with TRBD2 as a possible D gene (6 bases). Trimming shortened V by 5 bases and J by 1 base, and 15 bases separated the two germline ends. CDR1 and CDR2 from the germline V gene are SNHLY and FYNNEI. The CDR3 length is 17 residues. This chain's CDR3 is CASSPGGTPSGANVLTF. In nucleotides, the CDR3 is TGTGCCAGCAGTCCCGGCGGGACTCCTTCTGGGGCCAACGTCCTGACTTTC.

J is TRBJ2-2 and V is TRBV5-6; TRBD2 aligns across 11 bases. The CDR3 extends over 18 amino acids. With 3 bases clipped from V and 4 bases from J, the junction kept 11 bases outside the gene matches. From germline, CDR1 is SGHDT and CDR2 YYEEEE. Here the CDR3 DNA reads TGTGCCAGCAGCTCCCTCCCTATACTAGCGGGAGTCACCGGGGAGCTGTTTTTT. Translation gives CASSSLPILAGVTGELFF.

This chain links TRBV2 with TRBJ1-1; no firm D call. CDR3 size: 12 residues. CDR1 is SNHLY and CDR2 is FYNNEI in the germline V gene. The germline V and J ends were trimmed by 8 bases and 1 base, with 8 bases remaining between them. The CDR3 reads CASPSGNTEAFF. The CDR3 DNA follows: TGTGCCAGCCCGTCGGGGAACACTGAAGCTTTCTTT.

This clone was counted a single time. The chain recombines TRBV9 with TRBJ1-2; unclear D gene. Looked up from germline, CDR1 is SGDLS and CDR2 is YYNGEE. The CDR3 extends over 16 amino acids. V lost 2 bases and J lost 9, with 23 bases in between. CDR3 DNA: TGTGCCAGCAGCGTCGCGATCCAAGCTCTCCTTTCTAGCTACACCTTC. Translated: CASSVAIQALLSSYTF.

The CDR3 DNA sequence: TGCGCCAGCAGCCAGTCCCAGGGAATTACGCAGTATTTT. As protein: CASSQSQGITQYF. J is TRBJ2-3 and V is TRBV4-3, with a weak D call TRBD1 (5 bases). This CDR3 has 13 residues. Germline V gene data show CDR1 as LGHNA and CDR2 as YSLEER. With 3 bases removed from V and 8 bases from J, the gap between germline ends came to 12 bases.

The chain carries TRBV5-1 and TRBJ2-7; 7 bases map to TRBD1. Germline-derived CDR1 and CDR2 are SGHRS and YFSETQ. The V segment lost 4 bases and the J segment 0 bases; nucleotides outside the gene matches: 7. The CDR3 spans 15 residues. CDR3 sequence: CASSPGTASSYEQYF. The CDR3 DNA is TGCGCCAGCAGCCCCGGGACAGCAAGCTCCTACGAGCAGTACTTC.

This clone was detected a few times. The chain couples TRBV19 to TRBJ2-4; tentative D call: TRBD1 (5 bases). There are 15 residues in the CDR3. Germline CDR1 and CDR2: LNHDA and SQIVND (reference sequence). V lost 6 bases and J 0 bases, leaving 12 bases between the germline ends. CDR3 amino acids: CASSVTVIAKNIQYF. CDR3 nucleotide sequence: TGTGCCAGTAGCGTGACAGTGATAGCCAAAAACATTCAGTACTTC.

The CDR3 sequence: CASSLGNIQYF. The CDR3 DNA is TGTGCCAGCAGCTTAGGTAACATTCAGTACTTC. The chain couples TRBV11-3 to TRBJ2-4; D gene unclear. CDR1 is SGHNT and CDR2 is YENEEA in the germline V gene. V dropped 1 base and J dropped 7 bases, with 2 bases sitting between them. The CDR3 sequence is 11 residues long.

This clone has more than one count but fewer than ten. V gene TRBV7-8 combines with J gene TRBJ1-1; no clear D gene. Germline values: CDR1 SGHVS, CDR2 FQNEAQ. V dropped 1 base and J dropped 0 bases, with 0 bases sitting between them. The length of the CDR3 is 12 residues. The CDR3 nucleotides read TGTGCCAGCAGCTTAGTGAACACTGAAGCTTTCTTT. It is translated as CASSLVNTEAFF.

This chain uses TRBV30 with TRBJ2-5; D might be TRBD1 or TRBD2, each matching 7 bases. Germline CDR1 reads GTSNPN; CDR2 reads SVGIG (reference sequence). The length of the CDR3 is 15 residues. V was shortened by 0 bases and J by 6 bases, with 17 bases between the two germline ends. The CDR3 spells CAWSVKRQGGKTQYF. CDR3 sequence (DNA): TGTGCCTGGAGTGTAAAAAGACAGGGAGGGAAGACCCAGTACTTC.

V is TRBV9 and J is TRBJ2-1, with D unclear. Deletions cut 0 bases from V and 0 bases from J, with 7 bases between. The V gene's germline CDR1 is SGDLS and CDR2 YYNGEE. This CDR3 spans 15 amino acids. CDR3 sequence: CASSVGPSSYNEQFF. CDR3 coding DNA: TGTGCCAGCAGCGTAGGGCCAAGCTCCTACAATGAGCAGTTCTTC.

V and J are TRBV27 and TRBJ2-7; no clear D gene. This CDR3 spans 16 amino acids. The V end was cut by 2 bases, the J end by 0 bases, with 14 bases between. Germline CDR1 is MNHEY and CDR2 is SMNVEV (reference sequence). In DNA, the CDR3 is TGTGCCAGCAGTTTAGTTCCCGGCGTAGGCTCCTACGAGCAGTACTTC. It is translated as CASSLVPGVGSYEQYF.

This chain connects TRBV5-1 to TRBJ1-4; D perhaps matches TRBD1 (6 bases). The germline V gene has CDR1 SGHRS and CDR2 YFSETQ. Between the trimmed V and J ends, which lost 4 bases and 4 bases, there was a span of 14 bases. The CDR3 covers 15 residues. CDR3 region: CASSVTGQNNEKLFF. The DNA for the CDR3 is TGCGCCAGCAGCGTTACCGGACAGAATAATGAAAAACTGTTTTTT.